This T cell receptor beta chain was found in a study of shared clonotypes between healthy human individuals. Germline V gene lookup returns CDR1 LNHDA and CDR2 SQIVND (reference sequence). Trimming pared 0 bases from V and 6 bases from J, leaving 12 bases between. The CDR3 sequence is 15 residues long. Profiling relied on immunoSEQ multiplex PCR, and the TCRdb table lists in-frame clones only, not all of them. Of 900,000 to 1,200,000 clones in the sample, around 78% were seen once. This chain uses TRBV19 with TRBJ1-5; no definite D call. This TCR was recovered from a man between 18 and 35 years old in good health. Some clones in this sample may be carry-over from other donors' samples. Sequencing input: memory CD4+ T cells from PBMCs. The subset was: CD45RA-negative fraction. The CDR3 is CASSIDWNTAQPQHF. As DNA, the CDR3 is TGTGCCAGTAGTATAGATTGGAACACGGCTCAGCCCCAGCATTTT.